Listed below are T cell receptor beta chains from one sample, sequenced in a study of cytomegalovirus exposure and HLA in healthy donors. Sequencing used immunoSEQ multiplex PCR; TCRdb keeps in-frame clones, though not all of them. The table records around 120,000 clones, more than 60% of them present only once. The specimen sequenced was PBMCs. The receptors here all came from a woman in her thirties or forties in good health and CMV-seronegative. Both conserved end residues are part of each CDR3. Fields, in order: J gene, clone size, V gene, D gene, CDR3 protein, CDR3 DNA. D genes are given only for firm matches. A row's size may be missing; if present it is once, few, many or a size class.

J gene: TRBJ2-1; clone size: .; V gene: TRBV7-2; D gene: TRBD2; CDR3 protein: CASSLVGRASDEQFF; CDR3 DNA: TGTGCCAGCAGCTTAGTCGGGAGGGCCTCAGATGAGCAGTTCTTC
J gene: TRBJ2-7; clone size: .; V gene: TRBV9; D gene: TRBD2; CDR3 protein: CASSQGAGSSYEQYF; CDR3 DNA: TGTGCCAGCAGCCAGGGAGCGGGGAGCTCCTACGAGCAGTACTTC
J gene: TRBJ2-7; clone size: .; V gene: TRBV19; D gene: .; CDR3 protein: CASSLRGGYEQYF; CDR3 DNA: TGTGCCAGTAGCCTGCGGGGTGGCTACGAGCAGTACTTC
J gene: TRBJ1-5; clone size: .; V gene: TRBV18; D gene: .; CDR3 protein: CASSPRGDQPQHF; CDR3 DNA: TGTGCCAGCTCACCACGCGGGGATCAGCCCCAGCATTTT
J gene: TRBJ1-2; clone size: .; V gene: TRBV30; D gene: TRBD1; CDR3 protein: CAWSHQGDYGYTF; CDR3 DNA: TGTGCCTGGAGTCATCAGGGGGACTATGGCTACACCTTC
J gene: TRBJ2-7; clone size: .; V gene: TRBV4-3; D gene: TRBD2; CDR3 protein: CASSHALAGASYEQYF; CDR3 DNA: TGCGCCAGCAGCCACGCACTAGCGGGGGCCTCCTACGAGCAGTACTTC
J gene: TRBJ1-3; clone size: .; V gene: TRBV10-3; D gene: TRBD1; CDR3 protein: CAISETGVSGNTIYF; CDR3 DNA: TGTGCCATCAGTGAGACAGGGGTCTCTGGAAACACCATATATTTT
J gene: TRBJ2-3; clone size: .; V gene: TRBV5-1; D gene: TRBD2; CDR3 protein: CASSSSIAGSGTDTQYF; CDR3 DNA: TGCGCCAGCAGCTCGAGTATAGCGGGCTCGGGGACAGATACGCAGTATTTT
J gene: TRBJ1-1; clone size: .; V gene: TRBV5-4; D gene: .; CDR3 protein: CASSRGGGRGNTEAFF; CDR3 DNA: TGTGCCAGCAGCCGCGGGGGGGGCAGGGGGAACACTGAAGCTTTCTTT
J gene: TRBJ2-5; clone size: .; V gene: TRBV7-2; D gene: TRBD2; CDR3 protein: CASSFLAGWQETQYF; CDR3 DNA: TGTGCCAGCAGCTTCCTAGCGGGGTGGCAAGAGACCCAGTACTTC
J gene: TRBJ2-3; clone size: .; V gene: TRBV28; D gene: TRBD2; CDR3 protein: CASSFEGSGRAGDTQYF; CDR3 DNA: TGTGCCAGCAGTTTTGAAGGTAGCGGGAGGGCCGGAGATACGCAGTATTTT
J gene: TRBJ2-7; clone size: .; V gene: TRBV4-3; D gene: TRBD1; CDR3 protein: CASSLLGTGANEQYF; CDR3 DNA: TGCGCCAGCAGCCTCCTCGGGACAGGGGCAAACGAGCAGTACTTC
J gene: TRBJ2-4; clone size: .; V gene: TRBV5-6; D gene: .; CDR3 protein: CASSRDFLAKNIQYF; CDR3 DNA: TGTGCCAGCAGTAGGGACTTCTTAGCCAAAAACATTCAGTACTTC
J gene: TRBJ2-7; clone size: .; V gene: TRBV7-3; D gene: .; CDR3 protein: CASSLGPEYEQYF; CDR3 DNA: TGTGCCAGCAGCTTGGGGCCGGAATACGAGCAGTACTTC
J gene: TRBJ2-7; clone size: .; V gene: TRBV28; D gene: TRBD2; CDR3 protein: CASSLTGTSGRGDEQYF; CDR3 DNA: TGTGCCAGCAGTCTCACCGGGACTAGCGGGAGGGGGGACGAGCAGTACTTC
J gene: TRBJ1-2; clone size: once; V gene: TRBV2; D gene: .; CDR3 protein: CASSEDSYGYTF; CDR3 DNA: TGTGCCAGCAGTGAAGACAGCTATGGCTACACCTTC
J gene: TRBJ2-5; clone size: once; V gene: TRBV5-4; D gene: .; CDR3 protein: CASSLGAGQETQYF; CDR3 DNA: TGTGCCAGCAGCTTGGGTGCAGGTCAAGAGACCCAGTACTTC
J gene: TRBJ1-4; clone size: .; V gene: TRBV4-3; D gene: .; CDR3 protein: CASSQDGRAGINEKLFF; CDR3 DNA: TGCGCCAGCAGCCAAGATGGACGTGCGGGTATTAATGAAAAACTGTTTTTT
J gene: TRBJ1-2; clone size: few; V gene: TRBV27; D gene: TRBD1; CDR3 protein: CASRRGPGQGGYGYTF; CDR3 DNA: TGTGCCAGCAGAAGGGGACCGGGACAGGGGGGCTATGGCTACACCTTC
J gene: TRBJ1-5; clone size: .; V gene: TRBV5-1; D gene: .; CDR3 protein: CASSPSGTLNQPQHF; CDR3 DNA: TGCGCCAGCAGCCCCAGCGGGACTCTCAATCAGCCCCAGCATTTT
J gene: TRBJ1-5; clone size: .; V gene: TRBV10-3; D gene: .; CDR3 protein: CAISQEQTNQPQHF; CDR3 DNA: TGTGCCATCAGTCAGGAACAGACCAATCAGCCCCAGCATTTT
J gene: TRBJ1-2; clone size: .; V gene: TRBV13; D gene: TRBD1; CDR3 protein: CASSLGGGADYGYTF; CDR3 DNA: TGTGCCAGCAGCTTAGGAGGGGGCGCGGACTATGGCTACACCTTC
J gene: TRBJ2-7; clone size: .; V gene: TRBV25-1; D gene: .; CDR3 protein: CASRAGGSGTGAQYF; CDR3 DNA: TGTGCCAGCAGGGCGGGGGGGTCCGGGACAGGGGCGCAGTACTTC
J gene: TRBJ2-2; clone size: .; V gene: TRBV6-5; D gene: .; CDR3 protein: CASRSSQGIGELFF; CDR3 DNA: TGTGCCAGCAGAAGCAGCCAGGGGATCGGGGAGCTGTTTTTT
J gene: TRBJ2-7; clone size: once; V gene: TRBV28; D gene: TRBD2; CDR3 protein: CASSLPSGRATYEQYF; CDR3 DNA: TGTGCCAGCAGTTTACCCTCCGGGAGGGCAACCTACGAGCAGTACTTC
J gene: TRBJ1-6; clone size: once; V gene: TRBV9; D gene: .; CDR3 protein: CASSVDGREKSPLHF; CDR3 DNA: TGTGCCAGCAGCGTAGACGGCAGGGAAAAATCACCCCTCCACTTT
J gene: TRBJ1-1; clone size: .; V gene: TRBV18; D gene: .; CDR3 protein: CASSPYTSPGGSEAFF; CDR3 DNA: TGTGCCAGCTCACCCTATACGTCCCCGGGAGGATCTGAAGCTTTCTTT
J gene: TRBJ1-2; clone size: .; V gene: TRBV28; D gene: TRBD1; CDR3 protein: CASSDLGATGGYYGYTF; CDR3 DNA: TGTGCCAGCAGTGACTTAGGCGCGACAGGGGGCTACTATGGCTACACCTTC
J gene: TRBJ2-1; clone size: .; V gene: TRBV4-3; D gene: TRBD2; CDR3 protein: CASSQEGTSGAPLYNEQFF; CDR3 DNA: TGCGCCAGCAGCCAAGAAGGGACTAGCGGGGCACCCCTATACAATGAGCAGTTCTTC